This record concerns one T cell receptor beta chain sequence. RNA, once extracted, was reverse transcribed into cDNA for use as the sequencing template. This table comes from immunoSEQ multiplex PCR, and its TCRdb copy is limited to in-frame clones, with some not included. This table has roughly 14,000 clones, roughly three fifths appearing once. Germline V gene lookup returns CDR1 SEHNR and CDR2 FQNEAQ (reference sequence). The trim removed 3 bases at V and 3 bases at J, leaving 11 bases unmatched. The CDR3 loop spans 17 amino acids. The authors sorted CD4+ cells into CD25+CD127- cells for about five patients. The data derive from a study of CD8+ T cells in alopecia areata.

Material: CD4+ Tregs sorted from blood. This sequence joins TRBV7-9 and TRBJ2-3; 8 bases are a match to TRBD2. The TCR was taken from a human donor with alopecia areata. In DNA form, the CDR3 reads TGTGCCAGCAGCTTGCGTGCGACTAGCGTAGGTACAGATACGCAGTATTTT. This translates into CASSLRATSVGTDTQYF.